The clone carrying this TCR beta chain was seen more than once but under ten times. The antigen is undetermined. Sequencing used immunoSEQ multiplex PCR; TCRdb keeps in-frame clones, though not all of them. The table lists about 110,000 clones, about nine tenths of them singletons. The data stem from a study of T cell responses to AZD1222 COVID-19 vaccine. Overall study results and limits: The study found vaccine-associated CD4 TCRs spanning spike, dominant at 160-218 and 743-854.

After removal of 3 bases from V and 3 bases from J, the junction contained 5 bases not matched to a gene. The CDR3 is 16 residues long. The germline V gene has CDR1 MRHNA and CDR2 SNTAGT. The TCR comes from an adult in good health. The specimen comprised peripheral blood, sampled on day 0 of MenACWY control vaccination. The V and J genes are TRBV6-4 and TRBJ2-3, with TRBD2 identical over 11 bases. Here the CDR3 DNA reads TGTGCCAGCAGTGAACTAGCGGGGGCCCAGACAGATACGCAGTATTTT. Translating gives CASSELAGAQTDTQYF.